A single sample gave rise to the 27 T cell receptor beta chains below, sequenced in a study of shared clonotypes between healthy human individuals. Clones were read by immunoSEQ multiplex PCR, and TCRdb kept only the in-frame ones, dropping some. The sample yields about 680,000 clones, 55% to 85% seen once. The sample consisted of memory CD4+ T cells sorted from blood. The subset: CD45RA-negative fraction. Receptors were obtained from a woman under 40 in good health.

This clone was counted at least ten times. V usage is TRBV30 and J usage is TRBJ2-7; D may be TRBD1 (5 bases). V gave up 3 bases and J gave up 3 bases, with 9 bases separating them. The CDR3 is 12 residues long. Germline CDR1 is GTSNPN and CDR2 is SVGIG (reference sequence). The CDR3 is CAWRDTNYEQYF. The CDR3 DNA reads as TGTGCCTGGAGGGACACAAACTACGAGCAGTACTTC.

CDR3 region: CASSRGGNYGYTF. Written as DNA, the CDR3 is TGTGCCAGCAGCCGCGGGGGAAACTATGGCTACACCTTC. The chain employs TRBV5-6 and TRBJ1-2, with a possible D match to TRBD1 (5 bases). Germline V gives CDR1 SGHDT, CDR2 YYEEEE. CDR3 length: 13 amino acids. The V end lost 4 bases, the J end lost 2 bases, and 9 bases lay between the germline ends. The whole variable domain, remainder taken from reference TRBV5-6 and TRBJ1-2, is DAGVTQSPTHLIKTRGQQVTLRCSPKSGHDTVSWYQQALGQGPQFIFQYYEEEERQRGNFPDRFSGHQFPNYSSELNVNALLLGDSALYLCASSRGGNYGYTFGSGTRLTVV.

This clone occurred a few times. The CDR3, as DNA: TGTGCCAGCAGCTTACGGGGGCAAGTCACCGGGGAGCTGTTTTTT. Translated: CASSLRGQVTGELFF. This sequence joins TRBV7-3 and TRBJ2-2; perhaps D is TRBD1 or TRBD2 (6 bases each). The germline V and J ends were trimmed by 2 bases and 4 bases, with 11 bases remaining between them. This CDR3 is 15 amino acids long. CDR1 and CDR2 (germline): SGHTA, FQGTGA.

This clone was counted between two and nine times. J is TRBJ1-1 and V is TRBV5-1; no definite D call. V gave up 4 bases and J gave up 0 bases, with 13 bases separating them. CDR3 length equals 15 residues. The V gene's germline CDR1 is SGHRS and CDR2 YFSETQ. The chain's CDR3 is CASSASHGLNTEAFF. As DNA, the CDR3 is TGCGCCAGCAGCGCGAGTCACGGACTGAACACTGAAGCTTTCTTT.

The chain combines TRBV14 with TRBJ1-2; a possible D gene is TRBD1 (5 bases). Trimming left V 1 base short and J 6 bases short, with 12 bases between. This CDR3 region has 14 residues. CDR1 is SGHDN, CDR2 FVKESK, per germline. The CDR3 DNA reads TGTGCCAGCAGCCAAGCGGGGGTTGGCGATGGCTACACCTTC. This sequence encodes CASSQAGVGDGYTF.

The chain joins TRBV19 to TRBJ2-1; D possibly uses TRBD1 or TRBD2 (5 bases each). CDR3 size: 14 residues. The V gene's germline CDR1 is LNHDA and CDR2 SQIVND (reference sequence). V shed 4 bases and J shed 10 bases, with 17 bases lying between them. The CDR3 spells CASSSRDRRQEQFF. DNA of the CDR3: TGTGCCAGTAGTAGCCGGGACCGGCGGCAGGAGCAGTTCTTC.

This clone was picked up a small number of times. The J gene is TRBJ1-2, the V gene TRBV7-9, with 7 bases lining up with TRBD1. Germline loops: CDR1 SEHNR, CDR2 FQNEAQ (reference sequence). The CDR3 contains 15 residues. Unmatched junction bases numbered 12, after V lost 4 bases and J lost 7 bases. CDR3 amino acids: CASSSLGQPYGGYTF. CDR3 sequence (DNA): TGTGCCAGCAGCTCCCTGGGACAGCCGTACGGTGGCTACACCTTC.

This clone was seen only a few times. The chain has TRBV5-1 and TRBJ2-5; D not certain. CDR3 length: 11 amino acids. V was shortened by 4 bases and J by 0 bases, with 1 base between the two germline ends. Germline CDR1 reads SGHRS; CDR2 reads YFSETQ. CDR3: CASSNQETQYF. CDR3 DNA: TGCGCCAGCAGCAACCAAGAGACCCAGTACTTC.

This clone was picked up many times. Other DNA sequences from this sample encode an identical CDR3 as well. The chain has TRBV2 and TRBJ2-2; D not resolved. V shed 5 bases and J shed 1 base, with 5 bases lying between them. Germline assignment: CDR1 SNHLY and CDR2 FYNNEI. The CDR3 has 13 residues. The CDR3 spells CASSQENTGELFF. For the CDR3, the DNA is TGTGCCAGCAGTCAAGAGAACACCGGGGAGCTGTTTTTT.

This rearrangement joins TRBV10-1 to TRBJ2-7; tentatively, D is TRBD1 or TRBD2 (5 bases each). The CDR3 consists of 15 residues. Per the germline V gene, CDR1 is WNHNN and CDR2 is SYGVQD (reference sequence). The germline V and J ends were trimmed by 3 bases and 7 bases, with 19 bases remaining between them. The CDR3 loop is CASSEWGSNPGEQYF. CDR3 DNA: TGCGCCAGCAGTGAATGGGGGTCGAATCCGGGAGAGCAGTACTTC.

The CDR3 spells CASRRPGGTQYF. In DNA form, the CDR3 reads TGTGCCAGCAGACGCCCGGGAGGAACGCAGTATTTT. The chain is built from TRBV27 and TRBJ2-3, with 7 bases lining up with TRBD2. V lost 6 bases, J lost 9 bases, and 6 bases stayed unmatched. The CDR3 runs 12 residues. Germline values: CDR1 MNHEY, CDR2 SMNVEV (reference sequence).

This clone was seen just once. This chain links TRBV6-1 with TRBJ2-5, with TRBD2 matching 9 bases. The assigned J gene may be wrong: the sequence end matches TRBJ2-7 better. The CDR3 has 14 residues. Germline assignment: CDR1 MNHNS and CDR2 SASEGT. The CDR3 protein is CASSYSGGDYEQYF. The DNA of the CDR3 is TGTGCCAGCAGTTATAGCGGGGGAGACTACGAGCAGTACTTC.

This clone was seen only a few times. The V call is TRBV30, the J call TRBJ2-1; 9 bases line up with TRBD2. The germline V gene has CDR1 GTSNPN and CDR2 SVGIG (reference sequence). The CDR3 loop spans 14 amino acids. Germline trimming cut 2 bases from V and 4 bases from J; bases unmatched to any gene: 3. As DNA, the CDR3 is TGTGCCTGGAGTAGGAGCGGGAGGTACAATGAGCAGTTCTTC. Translation gives CAWSRSGRYNEQFF. Full variable domain (outside the CDR3, taken from reference TRBV30 and TRBJ2-1): SQTIHQWPATLVQPVGSPLSLECTVEGTSNPNLYWYRQAAGRGLQLLFYSVGIGQISSEVPQNLSASRPQDRQFILSSKKLLLSDSGFYLCAWSRSGRYNEQFFGPGTRLTVL.

V usage is TRBV7-6 and J usage is TRBJ2-1; D is unresolved. V lost 1 base and J 6 bases, leaving 13 bases between the germline ends. Germline V CDR1 and CDR2: SGHVS, FNYEAQ. The CDR3 totals 15 residues. The CDR3 bases are TGTGCCAGCAGCTTAGGGCCTCTCTCGGCCAATGAGCAGTTCTTC. Translated: CASSLGPLSANEQFF.

V gene TRBV5-1 combines with J gene TRBJ2-7, with 11 bases that match TRBD2. The CDR3 consists of 14 residues. With V trimmed by 4 bases and J by 4 bases, 4 bases remained unmatched. Germline V lookup: CDR1 SGHRS, CDR2 YFSETQ. The CDR3 region has the DNA TGCGCCAGCAGCCCTAGCGGGAGGACGTACGAGCAGTACTTC. Translation gives CASSPSGRTYEQYF.

The chain employs TRBV27 and TRBJ2-7, with a possible D match to TRBD1 (5 bases). CDR3 size: 14 residues. V was shortened by 6 bases and J by 4 bases, with 16 bases between the two germline ends. Germline CDR1 reads MNHEY; CDR2 reads SMNVEV (reference sequence). CDR3 DNA sequence: TGTGCCAGCAGCCCGAGACAGCGACAGTACGAGCAGTACTTC. Translation: CASSPRQRQYEQYF.

J is TRBJ2-7 and V is TRBV18; perhaps D is TRBD1 or TRBD2 (5 bases each). Germline lookup yields CDR1 KGHSH and CDR2 LQKENI. CDR3 length: 15 residues. Trimming took 6 bases from V and 5 from J, leaving 20 bases between them. The CDR3 DNA is TGTGCCAGCTCTAGATACGGACACTTTAGCGACGAGCAGTACTTC. This translates into CASSRYGHFSDEQYF. Looking up the rest from reference TRBV18 and TRBJ2-7 gives the full variable domain: NAGVMQNPRHLVRRRGQEARLRCSPMKGHSHVYWYRQLPEEGLKFMVYLQKENIIDESGMPKERFSAEFPKEGPSILRIQQVVRGDSAAYFCASSRYGHFSDEQYFGPGTRLTVT.

The V call is TRBV29-1, the J call TRBJ2-3, with a possible D match to TRBD2 (5 bases). The germline V and J ends were trimmed by 0 bases and 2 bases, with 12 bases remaining between them. Germline V CDR1 and CDR2: SQVTM, ANQGSEA. This CDR3 is 15 amino acids long. The CDR3 sequence: CSVEDGGPYTDTQYF. The CDR3 region has the DNA TGCAGCGTTGAAGATGGAGGACCCTACACAGATACGCAGTATTTT.

The chain recombines TRBV27 with TRBJ1-2; a weak D match, TRBD1 (6 bases). Trimming cost V 3 bases and J 6 bases, with 14 bases left between them. CDR3 length equals 14 residues. Germline V lookup: CDR1 MNHEY, CDR2 SMNVEV (reference sequence). Written as DNA, the CDR3 is TGTGCCAGCAGTTTTACAGGACAGAGTCATGGCTACACCTTC. Its translation: CASSFTGQSHGYTF.

Only one count was recorded for this clone. V is TRBV28 and J is TRBJ1-4; no definite D call. The CDR3 runs to 13 residues. The germline V gene encodes CDR1 MDHEN and CDR2 SYDVKM. Trimming shortened V by 3 bases and J by 10 bases, and 12 bases separated the two germline ends. The CDR3 DNA reads as TGTGCCAGCAGTTTGTTGAGATTGGGAAAACTGTTTTTT. This encodes CASSLLRLGKLFF.

The genes are TRBV28 and TRBJ2-6; perhaps TRBD1 as D (6 bases). The CDR3 has 15 residues. Germline V lookup: CDR1 MDHEN, CDR2 SYDVKM. Between the trimmed V and J ends, which lost 8 bases and 3 bases, there was a span of 14 bases. Written as DNA, the CDR3 is TGTGCCAGCCGGGACACGGCTCATGGGGCCAACGTCCTGACTTTC. Amino acid sequence: CASRDTAHGANVLTF.

V gene TRBV28 combines with J gene TRBJ1-2; 9 bases line up with TRBD1. Per the germline V gene, CDR1 is MDHEN and CDR2 is SYDVKM. The CDR3 totals 15 residues. Losses at the gene ends were 5 bases for V and 2 bases for J; bases not matched to a gene: 6. CDR3 sequence reads: CASSAPTGGNYGYTF. The CDR3 DNA follows: TGTGCCAGCAGTGCCCCGACAGGGGGAAACTATGGCTACACCTTC.

The chain employs TRBV2 and TRBJ1-1; D not resolved. CDR3 length: 15 amino acids. Germline CDR1 and CDR2: SNHLY and FYNNEI. Trimming pared 3 bases from V and 4 bases from J, leaving 15 bases between. The CDR3 sequence is CASSDYSYSSTEAFF. The CDR3 DNA reads as TGTGCCAGCAGTGATTATTCCTATAGTAGCACTGAAGCTTTCTTT. The variable domain in full, with the rest retrieved from reference TRBV2 and TRBJ1-1, is EPEVTQTPSHQVTQMGQEVILRCVPISNHLYFYWYRQILGQKVEFLVSFYNNEISEKSEIFDDQFSVERPDGSNFTLKIRSTKLEDSAMYFCASSDYSYSSTEAFFGQGTRLTVV.

The chain joins TRBV18 to TRBJ2-7, with D hard to call. Trimming removed 0 bases from V and 3 bases from J, with 6 bases in between. CDR1 is KGHSH, CDR2 LQKENI, per germline. The CDR3 has 13 residues. This CDR3 reads CASSPPVIYEQYF. The CDR3 region has the DNA TGTGCCAGCTCACCACCGGTCATCTACGAGCAGTACTTC.

Regarding this clone: Other DNA sequences in the same sample also yield this CDR3. The chain links TRBV5-1 to TRBJ2-5; D is perhaps TRBD2 (6 bases). V lost 2 bases to trimming and J lost 4 bases, with 12 bases between them. The germline CDR1 and CDR2 sequences are SGHRS and YFSETQ. This CDR3 has 14 amino acids. The CDR3 coding sequence is TGCGCCAGCAGCTTAGTGGGAGGCGGAGAGACCCAGTACTTC. Translating it yields CASSLVGGGETQYF.

This clone was counted a single time. The chain joins TRBV6-6 to TRBJ2-3; TRBD1 agrees at 11 bases. CDR3 length equals 15 residues. Germline trimming cut 8 bases from V and 7 bases from J; bases unmatched to any gene: 11. Germline-derived CDR1 and CDR2 are MNHNY and SVGAGI (reference sequence). DNA of the CDR3: TGTGCCAGCTCTTCAGGGGACAGGGGGACCCATACGCAGTATTTT. Its translation: CASSSGDRGTHTQYF.

The chain links TRBV11-1 to TRBJ1-1; D possibly corresponds to TRBD1 (5 bases). The germline V and J ends were trimmed by 5 bases and 5 bases, with 18 bases remaining between them. Germline V gene data show CDR1 as SGHAT and CDR2 as FQDESV (reference sequence). The CDR3 has 15 residues. The CDR3 sequence is CASSLTQGAGTEAFF. CDR3 sequence (DNA): TGTGCCAGCAGCCTAACACAAGGGGCGGGGACTGAAGCTTTCTTT.